The 20 T cell receptor beta chains presented below share a single source sample, sequenced in a study of blood T cells in healthy people across ages. A sample-barcoded 5' primer and a J-beta primer mix were used in a second PCR of about 6 to 12 cycles. TCRdb re-called the 5' RACE reads with MiXCR, one entry per CDR3 protein. The sample yields hundreds of thousands of distinct CDR3 sequences, about 30% seen once. The sequencing input was blood. These receptors were collected from a woman of 80 years or more in good health.

This chain links TRBV5-1 with TRBJ2-7; 9 nucleotides agree with TRBD1. The DNA end is more similar to TRBJ2-4, so the J call may be wrong. This CDR3 has 14 amino acids. The germline V gene encodes CDR1 SGHRS and CDR2 YFSETQ. The CDR3 loop reads CASSLGQGIGIQYF. In nucleotides, the CDR3 is TGCGCCAGCAGCCTGGGACAGGGAATAGGCATTCAGTACTTC.

The V call is TRBV7-2, the J call TRBJ1-2; a weak D match, TRBD1 (6 bases). Per the germline V gene, CDR1 is SGHTA and CDR2 is FQGNSA. Trimming removed 5 bases at V and 4 bases at J, with 14 bases between. The CDR3 runs to 14 residues. Here the CDR3 DNA reads TGTGCCAGCAGCCCGAAGGGGGGAAGCTATGGCTACACCTTC. Translating it yields CASSPKGGSYGYTF.

The V and J genes are TRBV12-3 or TRBV12-4 and TRBJ2-3, with TRBD1 matching over 9 bases. J gave up 10 bases and V 6 bases, and 11 bases lay outside the gene matches. The CDR3 runs 14 residues. The CDR3 loop is CASSRDRGYFPQYF. DNA of the CDR3: TGTGCCAGCAGCCGTGACAGGGGGTATTTCCCGCAGTATTTT.

The table lists this clonotype with many counts. The chain couples TRBV5-1 to TRBJ2-1, with unresolved D. The germline V and J ends were trimmed by 0 bases and 8 bases, with 9 bases remaining between them. The germline V gene encodes CDR1 SGHRS and CDR2 YFSETQ. The CDR3 is 13 residues long. The CDR3 DNA reads as TGCGCCAGCAGCTTGGGCTACGGTGATGAGCAGTTCTTC. Encoded protein: CASSLGYGDEQFF.

Points on this clonotype: A much larger clone differs from this one at a single base, so this may be a read error. V is TRBV28 and J is TRBJ2-5, with D possibly being TRBD1 or TRBD2 (5 bases each). The germline V gene has CDR1 MDHEN and CDR2 SYDVKM. The CDR3 totals 13 residues. CDR3 nucleotide sequence: TGTACCAGCAAACAGCAGGGAGAGGAGACCCAGTACTTC. It specifies CTSKQQGEETQYF. Together with reference TRBV28 and TRBJ2-5, the CDR3 gives the full variable domain: DVKVTQSSRYLVKRTGEKVFLECVQDMDHENMFWYRQDPGLGLRLIYFSYDVKMKEKGDIPEGYSVSREKKERFSLILESASTNQTSMYLCTSKQQGEETQYFGPGTRLLVL.

This clonotype appeared many times. V is TRBV5-1 and J is TRBJ2-7; 10 nucleotides agree with TRBD1. V shed 3 bases and J 5 bases; nucleotides not matched to a gene: 5. In germline, CDR1 is SGHRS, CDR2 YFSETQ. The length of the CDR3 is 14 residues. The CDR3 sequence: CASSSGTGVNEQYF. In DNA, the CDR3 is TGCGCCAGCAGCTCCGGGACAGGGGTCAACGAGCAGTACTTC.

Comment on this clonotype: One junction end disagrees with the germline gene, perhaps due to a read error. This chain links TRBV7-2 with TRBJ2-7, with 8 bases identical to TRBD1. The assigned J gene may be wrong: the sequence end matches TRBJ2-5 better. CDR3 length: 16 amino acids. CDR1 and CDR2 (germline): SGHTA, FQGNSA. The CDR3 is CASSQATQGAGKTQYF. CDR3 DNA sequence: TGCGCCAGCAGCCAGGCTACCCAGGGGGCGGGTAAGACCCAGTACTTC.

This clonotype was seen a handful of times. V is TRBV3-1 and J is TRBJ2-5; 11 bases agree with TRBD2. The CDR3 extends over 16 amino acids. Per the germline V gene, CDR1 is LGHDT and CDR2 is YNNKEL (reference sequence). Losses at the gene ends were 3 bases for V and 7 bases for J; bases not matched to a gene: 10. CDR3 bases: TGTGCCAGCAGCCATAGCGGGGGGGGTAGGTTGGGGACCCAGTACTTC. This encodes CASSHSGGGRLGTQYF.

This clonotype was seen many times. The chain carries TRBV6-1 and TRBJ2-3; D perhaps matches TRBD1 (5 bases). This CDR3 is built from 15 residues. The V end was cut by 6 bases, the J end by 3 bases, with 16 bases between. Germline V gene sequence: CDR1 MNHNS, CDR2 SASEGT. CDR3 nucleotides: TGTGCCAGCAGGCAGGGAAGAGGCTTTACAGATACGCAGTATTTT. It yields the protein CASRQGRGFTDTQYF.

The V call is TRBV5-1, the J call TRBJ2-3, with 9 bases lining up with TRBD2. Germline V gene sequence: CDR1 SGHRS, CDR2 YFSETQ. The CDR3 spans 15 residues. V gave up 0 bases and J gave up 5 bases; unmatched junction bases: 4. CDR3 coding DNA: TGCGCCAGCAGCTTGGGGCGGGGGGGCCGAGATACGCAGTATTTT. Translation gives CASSLGRGGRDTQYF.

Only a few counts were recorded for this clonotype. The V call is TRBV15, the J call TRBJ1-1; D gene uncertain. The CDR3 has 12 residues. Germline V CDR1 and CDR2: LNHNV, YYDKDF (reference sequence). Trimming removed 4 bases from V and 2 bases from J, with 5 bases in between. The CDR3 spells CATSKDNTEAFF. DNA for the CDR3: TGTGCCACCAGCAAGGACAACACTGAAGCTTTCTTT.

The chain has TRBV3-1 and TRBJ2-7, with 10 positions matching TRBD1. The CDR3 runs 14 residues. The germline gives CDR1 LGHDT, CDR2 YNNKEL (reference sequence). V was clipped by 1 base and J by 6 bases; unmatched bases: 3. The CDR3 DNA follows: TGTGCCAGCAGCCAAGGGACAGGGGGGGGCGAGCAGTACTTC. Protein sequence: CASSQGTGGGEQYF.

Of note for this clonotype: At one end the junction does not follow the germline gene, possibly because of a read error. This sequence joins TRBV3-1 and TRBJ2-6; D perhaps matches TRBD1 (5 bases). The CDR3 covers 17 residues. Germline V CDR1 and CDR2: LGHDT, YNNKEL (reference sequence). CDR3 sequence (DNA): TGTGCCAGCAGCCAGACCTTGCCGTCGGCTGGGGCCAACGTCCGGACTTTC. It encodes CASSQTLPSAGANVRTF.

This clonotype was seen only a few times. The chain joins TRBV7-2 to TRBJ2-7; D remains ambiguous. Judging by the DNA end, TRBJ2-5 fits better; the J call may be wrong. CDR1 and CDR2 (germline): SGHTA, FQGNSA. The CDR3 length is 13 residues. CDR3 region: CASSLSRFETQYF. The DNA of the CDR3 is TGTGCCAGCAGCTTATCGAGATTTGAGACCCAGTACTTC.

This clonotype was seen a single time. This may be a read error: a much more frequent sequence differs by one nucleotide. The chain links TRBV7-2 to TRBJ2-1; D gene unclear. The J call may be incorrect, as the DNA end agrees better with TRBJ2-7. The CDR3 runs 13 residues. In germline, CDR1 is SGHTA, CDR2 FQGNSA. CDR3 in amino acids: CASSYGPYNEQYF. In DNA, the CDR3 is TGTGCCAGCAGCTACGGGCCCTACAATGAGCAGTACTTC.

In its sample, this clonotype was seen many times. The gene calls are TRBV28 and TRBJ1-2; D remains unclear. This CDR3 is built from 15 residues. The germline V and J ends were trimmed by 6 bases and 6 bases, with 20 bases remaining between them. Germline V CDR1 and CDR2: MDHEN, SYDVKM. The CDR3 spells CASRPFRRRADGYTF. CDR3 bases: TGTGCCAGCAGGCCCTTTCGGAGGAGGGCCGATGGCTACACCTTC.

This clonotype occurred many times. CDR3: CASSINRAEETQYF. CDR3 nucleotides: TGCGCCAGCAGCATTAACAGGGCCGAGGAGACCCAGTACTTC. The chain uses TRBV5-1 and TRBJ2-5; D may be TRBD1 (6 bases). Trimming took off 4 bases at V and 5 bases at J, with 15 bases between the two ends. There are 14 residues in the CDR3. CDR1 is SGHRS and CDR2 is YFSETQ in the germline V gene.

The chain uses TRBV18 and TRBJ1-2; perhaps TRBD1 as D (5 bases). This CDR3 is 14 amino acids long. Deletions cut 6 bases from V and 7 bases from J, with 18 bases between. Germline assignment: CDR1 KGHSH and CDR2 LQKENI. The chain's CDR3 is CASSQGSSSTGYTF. The CDR3 DNA sequence: TGTGCCAGCTCTCAGGGATCGTCCTCGACTGGCTACACCTTC.

Concerning this clonotype itself: With a much larger clone just one base away, this may be a read error. The J gene is TRBJ2-1, the V gene TRBV7-2; 9 nucleotides agree with TRBD2. The J call is uncertain, as TRBJ2-7 better fits the DNA end. This CDR3 has 17 amino acids. Looked up from germline, CDR1 is SGHTA and CDR2 is FQGNSA. CDR3 amino acids: CASSRDSAGGVYNEQYF. As DNA, the CDR3 is TGTGCCAGCAGCAGGGATTCAGCGGGGGGCGTCTACAATGAGCAGTACTTC.

This clonotype was detected once. The J gene is TRBJ2-7, the V gene TRBV15, with TRBD2 matching 7 bases. The length of the CDR3 is 15 residues. The V gene end was trimmed by 0 bases and the J gene end by 5 bases; junction bases not matched to a gene: 7. The germline V gene has CDR1 LNHNV and CDR2 YYDKDF (reference sequence). The CDR3 DNA is TGTGCCACCAGCAGAGATGGCACTAGCGCTCACGAGCAGTACTTC. Amino acids: CATSRDGTSAHEQYF.